This TCR beta chain was documented in a study of cytomegalovirus exposure and HLA in healthy donors. In regard to this clone: Its antigen is unidentified.

The PCR had 60 Vbeta and 13 Jbeta primers. Produced via immunoSEQ multiplex PCR; TCRdb's table is partial and in-frame only. The table includes 90,000 to 120,000 clones, 76% detected once. Notes on the study in general: Exclusion applied to some V segments, including TRBV6-2 and TRBV6-3, as they were indistinguishable. There were some public TCRs occurring in many donors, but most TCR sequences were rare. The authors reported that TCR beta sequences could predict HLA-A and HLA-B alleles. These predictions were accurate for most subjects in the first cohort.

CDR1 is SGHVS, CDR2 FQNEAQ, per germline. The ends were cut back, 0 bases at V and 1 base at J, with 13 bases in the middle. This CDR3 contains 16 residues. Source material: PBMCs. This chain uses TRBV7-8 with TRBJ2-7; D not certain. The receptor's source is a young man in good health and CMV-seronegative. In DNA form, the CDR3 reads TGTGCCAGCAGCTTAGCGGTGGCAGCGCTTTCCTACGAGCAGTACTTC. This codes for CASSLAVAALSYEQYF.